The T cell receptor beta chain under discussion was sequenced for a study of cytomegalovirus exposure and HLA in healthy donors. The method was immunoSEQ multiplex PCR; TCRdb's version includes in-frame clones alone and lacks a portion of them. Of around 230,000 clones in the sample, approximately 83% were seen once. Specimen: PBMCs. This sequence was found in a woman aged 30 to 39 in good health and CMV-seropositive.

The CDR3 DNA is TGTGCCAGCAGCCCCGGGACAGGGACCTACGAGCAGTACTTC. Amino acids: CASSPGTGTYEQYF. The rearrangement links TRBV5-4 to TRBJ2-7; 9 bases match TRBD1. The CDR3 is 14 amino acids. The germline V gene encodes CDR1 SGHNT and CDR2 YYREEE (reference sequence). V trimming: 4 bases; J trimming: 2 bases; junction bases outside the gene matches: 4. Full variable domain (outside the CDR3, taken from reference TRBV5-4 and TRBJ2-7): ETGVTQSPTHLIKTRGQQVTLRCSSQSGHNTVSWYQQALGQGPQFIFQYYREEENGRGNFPPRFSGLQFPNYSSELNVNALELDDSALYLCASSPGTGTYEQYFGPGTRLTVT.